The 6 T cell receptor beta chains given below trace back to one sample, sequenced in a study of T-cell reconstitution after alpha-beta-depleted transplantation in children. Library preparation (for TCRbeta) was performed with unique molecular identifiers. TCRdb recomputed calls from the PCR reads with MiXCR, one row per CDR3 protein. Among a few hundred thousand distinct CDR3 sequences listed, around 27% were seen once. This sample comprised PBMCs, obtained before TCRalphabeta/CD19-depleted stem cell transplant. These receptors were obtained from a boy in the first two years of life with Wiskott-Aldrich syndrome, due to receive a stem cell transplant.

This sequence joins TRBV5-1 and TRBJ2-5; D gene uncertain. Germline loops: CDR1 SGHRS, CDR2 YFSETQ. This CDR3 comprises 13 residues. Trimming took off 3 bases at V and 0 bases at J, with 6 bases between the two ends. This chain's CDR3 is CASSSRYQETQYF. The CDR3 DNA reads as TGCGCCAGCAGCTCCCGATACCAAGAGACCCAGTACTTC.

This clonotype was found a few times. The chain has TRBV10-3 and TRBJ1-1, with unresolved D. Trimming took off 2 bases at V and 2 bases at J, with 9 bases between the two ends. The CDR3 is 14 amino acids. CDR1 and CDR2 (germline): ENHRY, SYGVKD. CDR3 loop: CAISEAPTNTEAFF. The CDR3 DNA follows: TGTGCCATCAGTGAGGCGCCGACAAACACTGAAGCTTTCTTT.

V and J are TRBV20-1 and TRBJ1-5, with D unresolved. Germline CDR1 reads DFQATT; CDR2 reads SNEGSKA (reference sequence). With 5 bases removed from V and 2 bases from J, the gap between germline ends came to 16 bases. The length of the CDR3 is 15 residues. CDR3 DNA sequence: TGCAGTGCTCTCCGACCTAGACGGGGCAATCAGCCCCAGCATTTT. This codes for CSALRPRRGNQPQHF.

This rearrangement joins TRBV10-3 to TRBJ2-3; D might be TRBD2 (5 bases). V was shortened by 6 bases and J by 4 bases, with 8 bases between the two germline ends. The CDR3 spans 12 residues. The germline V gene encodes CDR1 ENHRY and CDR2 SYGVKD. The CDR3 spells CAISGLPDTQYF. The CDR3 nucleotides are TGTGCCATCAGCGGACTTCCAGATACGCAGTATTTT.

This clonotype has a handful of counts. The gene calls are TRBV5-1 and TRBJ2-1; the D is unclear. Germline CDR1 is SGHRS and CDR2 is YFSETQ. This CDR3 contains 16 residues. V lost 4 bases to trimming and J lost 0 bases, with 14 bases between them. The CDR3 DNA reads TGCGCCAGCAGCCCGGAGACTTCGAGCTCCTACAATGAGCAGTTCTTC. It codes for CASSPETSSSYNEQFF.

The genes are TRBV5-1 and TRBJ1-4; tentative D call: TRBD1 (6 bases). The CDR3 totals 15 residues. The V and J ends lost 5 bases and 1 base respectively, with 12 bases between them. Germline V gene data show CDR1 as SGHRS and CDR2 as YFSETQ. The CDR3 nucleotides read TGCGCCAGCAGGCCTCAGGGGATAACTAATGAAAAACTGTTTTTT. This translates into CASRPQGITNEKLFF.